The clone carrying this T cell receptor beta chain was seen at least ten times. The target antigen is unknown. In germline, CDR1 is SQVTM, CDR2 ANQGSEA. V lost 2 bases, J lost 5 bases, and 6 bases lay in between. CDR3 length: 11 amino acids. Tagging with unique molecular identifiers was applied to individual cDNA molecules. TCRdb itself ran the 5' RACE reads through MiXCR, one entry per CDR3 protein. Here the sample spans tens of thousands of distinct CDR3 sequences, around 4.9% being singletons. This record belongs to a study of early T cells in non-severe SARS-CoV-2 infection. Study summary: Sequencing used unsorted whole-blood bulk RNA, so chains lack pairing.

Whole-study results and caveats: Matching results from VDJdb favored anti-spike CD8 responses, leaving private and CD4 specificities undetected.

This clonotype was obtained from an adult who was a healthcare worker with PCR-confirmed SARS-CoV-2 infection or an uninfected control (not recorded which). The specimen was whole blood. This chain uses TRBV29-1 with TRBJ2-5; possibly TRBD2 for D (5 bases). Here the CDR3 DNA reads TGCAGCGTTGAACCGGGGGAGACCCAGTACTTC. Protein: CSVEPGETQYF.